A single sample gave rise to the 2 T cell receptor beta chains below, sequenced in a study of beta chain features in type 1 diabetes. cDNA synthesis used the whole RNA isolate, giving expressed TCRB sequences. The method was immunoSEQ multiplex PCR; TCRdb's version includes in-frame clones alone and lacks a portion of them. The sample holds 150,000 to 200,000 clones, roughly 8% seen once. Study results and limitations: TCRB CDR3s were moderately but significantly shorter in Type 1 diabetes patients in all four CD4+ subsets.

Antigens of these TCRs are unknown. The sequenced sample consisted of central memory CD4+ T cells from blood. The receptors stem from a middle-aged woman with type 1 diabetes.

In its sample, this clone was seen a few times. This chain uses TRBV18 with TRBJ2-5; weak D call: TRBD1 (6 bases). V lost 2 bases to trimming and J lost 1 base, with 11 bases between them. The CDR3 extends over 15 amino acids. Germline V lookup: CDR1 KGHSH, CDR2 LQKENI. Here the CDR3 DNA reads TGTGCCAGCTCACCAAGGACAGCTTTCCAAGAGACCCAGTACTTC. Its translation: CASSPRTAFQETQYF.

This clone has just a few counts. The gene calls are TRBV30 and TRBJ1-2; 7 bases match TRBD1. The CDR3 is made up of 13 amino acids. Per the germline V gene, CDR1 is GTSNPN and CDR2 is SVGIG (reference sequence). V was pared by 3 bases and J by 3 bases, with 4 bases of the junction left unmatched. The CDR3 here is CAWRHRGDYGYTF. The CDR3 nucleotides are TGTGCCTGGAGACACAGGGGAGACTATGGCTACACCTTC.